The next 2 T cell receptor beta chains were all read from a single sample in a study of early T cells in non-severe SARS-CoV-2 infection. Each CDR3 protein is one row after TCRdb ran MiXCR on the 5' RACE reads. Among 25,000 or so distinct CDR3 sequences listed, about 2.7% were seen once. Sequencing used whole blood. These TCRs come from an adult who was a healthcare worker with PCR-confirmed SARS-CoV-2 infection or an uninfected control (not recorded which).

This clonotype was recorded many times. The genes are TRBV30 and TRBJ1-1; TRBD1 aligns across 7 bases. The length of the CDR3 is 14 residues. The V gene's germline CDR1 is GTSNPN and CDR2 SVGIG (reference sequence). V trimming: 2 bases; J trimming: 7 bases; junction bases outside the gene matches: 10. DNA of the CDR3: TGTGCCTGGAGTCCCCCATTCCGGACAGGTGAAGCTTTCTTT. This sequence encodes CAWSPPFRTGEAFF.

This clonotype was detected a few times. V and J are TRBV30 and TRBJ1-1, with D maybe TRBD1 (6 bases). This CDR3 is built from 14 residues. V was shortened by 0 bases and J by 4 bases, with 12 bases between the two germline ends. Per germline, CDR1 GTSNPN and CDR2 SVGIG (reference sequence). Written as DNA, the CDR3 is TGTGCCTGGAGTGTGGGGGGCGCGGGCACTGAAGCTTTCTTT. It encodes CAWSVGGAGTEAFF.